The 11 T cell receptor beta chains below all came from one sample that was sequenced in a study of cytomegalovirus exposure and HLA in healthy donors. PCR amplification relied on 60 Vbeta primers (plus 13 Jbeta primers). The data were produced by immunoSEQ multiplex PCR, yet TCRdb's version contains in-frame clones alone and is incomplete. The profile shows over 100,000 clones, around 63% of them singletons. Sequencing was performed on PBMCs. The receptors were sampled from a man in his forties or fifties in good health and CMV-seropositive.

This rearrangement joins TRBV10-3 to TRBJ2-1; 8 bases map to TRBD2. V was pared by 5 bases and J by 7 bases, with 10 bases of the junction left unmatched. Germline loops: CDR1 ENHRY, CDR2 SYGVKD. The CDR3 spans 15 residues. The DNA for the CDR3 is TGTGCCATCAGTCACTTTAGCGGGGAGGGGAATGAGCAGTTCTTC. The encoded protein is CAISHFSGEGNEQFF.

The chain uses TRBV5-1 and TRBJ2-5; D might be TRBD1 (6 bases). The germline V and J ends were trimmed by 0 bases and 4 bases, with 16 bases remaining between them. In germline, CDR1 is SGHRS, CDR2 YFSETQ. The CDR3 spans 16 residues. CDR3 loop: CASSLVGRLGGETQYF. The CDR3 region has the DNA TGCGCCAGCAGCTTGGTCGGGCGGCTAGGGGGAGAGACCCAGTACTTC.

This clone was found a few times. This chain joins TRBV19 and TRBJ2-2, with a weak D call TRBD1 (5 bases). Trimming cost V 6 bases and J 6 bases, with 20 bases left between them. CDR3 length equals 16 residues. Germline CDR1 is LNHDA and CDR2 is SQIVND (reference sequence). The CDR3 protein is CASSTDTLYRPGELFF. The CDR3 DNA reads TGTGCCAGTAGCACGGACACCCTTTATCGTCCCGGGGAGCTGTTTTTT.

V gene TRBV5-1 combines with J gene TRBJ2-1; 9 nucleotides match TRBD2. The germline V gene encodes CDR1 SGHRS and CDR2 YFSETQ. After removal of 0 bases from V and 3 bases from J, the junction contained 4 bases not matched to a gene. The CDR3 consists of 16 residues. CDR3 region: CASSLGGRAGYNEQFF. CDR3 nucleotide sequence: TGCGCCAGCAGCTTGGGCGGGAGGGCCGGCTACAATGAGCAGTTCTTC.

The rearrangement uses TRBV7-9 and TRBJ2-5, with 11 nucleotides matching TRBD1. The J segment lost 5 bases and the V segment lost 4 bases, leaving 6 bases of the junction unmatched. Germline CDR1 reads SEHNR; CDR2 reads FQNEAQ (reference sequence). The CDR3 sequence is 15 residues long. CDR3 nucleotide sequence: TGTGCCAGCAGCTCGGACAGGGGGCTTAGGGAGACCCAGTACTTC. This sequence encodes CASSSDRGLRETQYF.

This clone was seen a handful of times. This chain's CDR3 is CASSPYSGGQETQYF. The CDR3, as DNA: TGCGCCAGCAGCCCGTATTCCGGGGGGCAGGAGACCCAGTACTTC. V and J are TRBV5-1 and TRBJ2-5; TRBD2 is a possible D gene (7 bases). This CDR3 region has 15 residues. The V gene's germline CDR1 is SGHRS and CDR2 YFSETQ. V lost 4 bases and J 5 bases, leaving 18 bases between the germline ends.

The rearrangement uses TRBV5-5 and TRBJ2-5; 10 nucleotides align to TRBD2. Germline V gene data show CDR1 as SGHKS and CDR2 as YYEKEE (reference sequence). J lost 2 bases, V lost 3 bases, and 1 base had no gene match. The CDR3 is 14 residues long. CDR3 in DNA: TGTGCCAGCAGCTGGACTAGCGGTCAAGAGACCCAGTACTTC. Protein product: CASSWTSGQETQYF.

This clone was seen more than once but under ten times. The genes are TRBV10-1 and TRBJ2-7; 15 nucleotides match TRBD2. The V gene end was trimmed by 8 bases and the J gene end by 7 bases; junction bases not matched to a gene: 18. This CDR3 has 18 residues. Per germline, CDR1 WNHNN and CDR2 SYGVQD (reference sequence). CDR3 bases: TGCGCCAGCGGTGCCTGGACTAGCGGGAGGGCCCCATCGAGTGAGCAGTACTTC. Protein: CASGAWTSGRAPSSEQYF.

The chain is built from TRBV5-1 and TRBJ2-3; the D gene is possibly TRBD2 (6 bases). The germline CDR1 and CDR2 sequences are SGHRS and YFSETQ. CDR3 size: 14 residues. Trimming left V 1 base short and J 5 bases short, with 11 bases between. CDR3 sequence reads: CASSLSGEKDTQYF. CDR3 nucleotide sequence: TGCGCCAGCAGCTTGTCGGGGGAGAAAGATACGCAGTATTTT.

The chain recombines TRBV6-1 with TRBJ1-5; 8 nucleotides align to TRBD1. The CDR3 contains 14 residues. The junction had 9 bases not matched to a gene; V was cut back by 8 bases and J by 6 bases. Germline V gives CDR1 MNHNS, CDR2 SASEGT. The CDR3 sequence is CASYRDRYGQPQHF. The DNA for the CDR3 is TGTGCCAGCTACCGGGACAGGTACGGTCAGCCCCAGCATTTT.

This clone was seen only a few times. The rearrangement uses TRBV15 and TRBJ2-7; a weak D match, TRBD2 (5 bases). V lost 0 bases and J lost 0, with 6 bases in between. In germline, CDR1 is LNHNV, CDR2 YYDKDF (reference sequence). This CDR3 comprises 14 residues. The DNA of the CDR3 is TGTGCCACCAGCAGAGAAGGGAGCTCCTACGAGCAGTACTTC. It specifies CATSREGSSYEQYF.